This T cell receptor (beta chain) was recorded in a study of blood T cell repertoires in COVID-19. Study-wide background: COVID-19 samples from acute and convalescent phases originated in the United States, Italy and Spain. T cells, B-cell-depleted T cells, or PBMCs supplied cDNA or gDNA.

Original processing notes: Nucleated cell counts were estimated from reference gene primer amplification. Generated by immunoSEQ multiplex PCR, the TCRdb table keeps only in-frame clones and is missing some. V and J calls and clone size follow that table, whereas D and trimming were derived from the DNA. Here the sample spans 300,000 to 450,000 clones, 70% to 90% being singletons. The sample was peripheral blood. This sequence was found in a woman aged 25 to 39 with COVID-19, enrolled during active disease.

This chain's CDR3 is CASSLDWQGFYF. The CDR3 nucleotides read TGTGCCAGCAGCTTAGATTGGCAGGGTTTCTACTTC. The chain recombines TRBV7-9 with TRBJ2-5; a possible D gene is TRBD1 (5 bases). Between the trimmed V and J ends, which lost 1 base and 14 bases, there was a span of 14 bases. CDR1 is SEHNR, CDR2 FQNEAQ, per germline (reference sequence). This CDR3 is built from 12 residues.